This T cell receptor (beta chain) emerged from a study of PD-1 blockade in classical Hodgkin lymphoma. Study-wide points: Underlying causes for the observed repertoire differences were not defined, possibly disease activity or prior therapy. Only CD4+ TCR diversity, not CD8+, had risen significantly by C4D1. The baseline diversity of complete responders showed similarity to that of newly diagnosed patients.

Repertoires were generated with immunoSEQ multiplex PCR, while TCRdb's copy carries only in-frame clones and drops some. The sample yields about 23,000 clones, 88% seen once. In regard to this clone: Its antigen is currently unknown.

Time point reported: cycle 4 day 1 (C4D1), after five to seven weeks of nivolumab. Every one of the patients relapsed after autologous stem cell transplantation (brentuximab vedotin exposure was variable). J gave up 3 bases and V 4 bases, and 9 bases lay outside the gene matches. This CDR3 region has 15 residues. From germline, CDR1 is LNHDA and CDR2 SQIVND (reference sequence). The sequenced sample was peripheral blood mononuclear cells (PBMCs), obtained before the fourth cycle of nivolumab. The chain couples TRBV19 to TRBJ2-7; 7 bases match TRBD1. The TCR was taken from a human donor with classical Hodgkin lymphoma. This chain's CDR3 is CASSTSDRADYEQYF. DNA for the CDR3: TGTGCCAGTAGTACGTCCGACAGGGCAGACTACGAGCAGTACTTC.